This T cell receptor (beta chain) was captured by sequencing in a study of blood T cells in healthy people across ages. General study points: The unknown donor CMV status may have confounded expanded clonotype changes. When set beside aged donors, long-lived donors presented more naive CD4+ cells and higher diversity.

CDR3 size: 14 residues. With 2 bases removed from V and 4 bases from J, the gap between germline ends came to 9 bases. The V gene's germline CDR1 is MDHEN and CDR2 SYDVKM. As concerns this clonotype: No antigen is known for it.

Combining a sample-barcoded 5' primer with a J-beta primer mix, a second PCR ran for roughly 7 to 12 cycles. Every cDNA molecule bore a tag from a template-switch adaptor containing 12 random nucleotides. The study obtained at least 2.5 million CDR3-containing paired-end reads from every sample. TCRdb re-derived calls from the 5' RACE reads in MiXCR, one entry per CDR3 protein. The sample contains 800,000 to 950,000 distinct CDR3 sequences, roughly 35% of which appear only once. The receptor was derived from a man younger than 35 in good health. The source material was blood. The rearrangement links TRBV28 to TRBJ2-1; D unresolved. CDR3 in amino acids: CASSLKDGYNEQFF. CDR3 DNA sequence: TGTGCCAGCAGTTTAAAGGACGGATACAATGAGCAGTTCTTC.